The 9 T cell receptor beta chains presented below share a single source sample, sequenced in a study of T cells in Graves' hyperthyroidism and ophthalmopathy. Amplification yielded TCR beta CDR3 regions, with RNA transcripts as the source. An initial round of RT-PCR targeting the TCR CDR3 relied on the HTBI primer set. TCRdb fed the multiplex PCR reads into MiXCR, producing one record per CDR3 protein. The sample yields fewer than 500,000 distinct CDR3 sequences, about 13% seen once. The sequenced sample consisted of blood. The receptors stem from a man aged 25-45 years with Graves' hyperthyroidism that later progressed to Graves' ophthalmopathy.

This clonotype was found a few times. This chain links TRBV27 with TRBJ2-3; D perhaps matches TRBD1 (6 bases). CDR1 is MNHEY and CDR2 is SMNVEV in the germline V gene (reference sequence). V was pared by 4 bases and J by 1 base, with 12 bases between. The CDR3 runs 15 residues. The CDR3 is CASSSGQPGTDTQYF. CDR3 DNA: TGTGCCAGCAGTTCCGGACAGCCTGGCACAGATACGCAGTATTTT.

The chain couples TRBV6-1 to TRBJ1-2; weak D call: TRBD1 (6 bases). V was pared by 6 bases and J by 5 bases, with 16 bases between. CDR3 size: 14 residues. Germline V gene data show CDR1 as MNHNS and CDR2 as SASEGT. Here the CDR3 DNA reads TGTGCCAGCAGCCCAAGGGGGGCAGGTTATGGCTACACCTTC. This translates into CASSPRGAGYGYTF.

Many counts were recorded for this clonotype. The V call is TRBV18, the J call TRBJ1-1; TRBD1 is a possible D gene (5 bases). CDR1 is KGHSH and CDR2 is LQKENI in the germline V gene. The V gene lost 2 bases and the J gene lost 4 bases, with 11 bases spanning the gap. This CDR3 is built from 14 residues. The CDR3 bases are TGTGCCAGCTCACCAGGGGGATGGGGCACTGAAGCTTTCTTT. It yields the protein CASSPGGWGTEAFF.

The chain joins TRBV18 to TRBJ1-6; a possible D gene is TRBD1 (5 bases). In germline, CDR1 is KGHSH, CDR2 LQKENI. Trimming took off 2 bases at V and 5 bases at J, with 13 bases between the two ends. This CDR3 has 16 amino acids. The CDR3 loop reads CASSPGGPDNNSPLHF. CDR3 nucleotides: TGTGCCAGCTCACCAGGGGGACCGGATAATAATTCACCCCTCCACTTT. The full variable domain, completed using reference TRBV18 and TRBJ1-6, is NAGVMQNPRHLVRRRGQEARLRCSPMKGHSHVYWYRQLPEEGLKFMVYLQKENIIDESGMPKERFSAEFPKEGPSILRIQQVVRGDSAAYFCASSPGGPDNNSPLHFGNGTRLTVT.

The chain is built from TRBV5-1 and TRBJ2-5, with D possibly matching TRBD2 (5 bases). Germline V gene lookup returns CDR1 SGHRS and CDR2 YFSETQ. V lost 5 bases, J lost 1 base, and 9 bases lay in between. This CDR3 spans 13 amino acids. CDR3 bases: TGCGCCAGCAGGTCCGGGGTCCAAGAGACCCAGTACTTC. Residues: CASRSGVQETQYF.

CDR3 in amino acids: CASSSHPDSSYEQYF. DNA for the CDR3: TGTGCCAGCAGCTCCCACCCGGACAGCTCCTACGAGCAGTACTTC. The chain uses TRBV11-3 and TRBJ2-7, with D possibly matching TRBD1 (6 bases). This CDR3 comprises 15 residues. Per the germline V gene, CDR1 is SGHNT and CDR2 is YENEEA. V gave up 4 bases and J gave up 0 bases, with 13 bases separating them.

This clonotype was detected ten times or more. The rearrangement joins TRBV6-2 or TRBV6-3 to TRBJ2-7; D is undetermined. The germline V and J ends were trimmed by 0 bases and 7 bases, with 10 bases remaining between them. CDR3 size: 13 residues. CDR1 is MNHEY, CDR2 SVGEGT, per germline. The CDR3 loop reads CASSYSVGQEQYF. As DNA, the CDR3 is TGTGCCAGCAGTTACTCGGTGGGTCAGGAGCAGTACTTC.

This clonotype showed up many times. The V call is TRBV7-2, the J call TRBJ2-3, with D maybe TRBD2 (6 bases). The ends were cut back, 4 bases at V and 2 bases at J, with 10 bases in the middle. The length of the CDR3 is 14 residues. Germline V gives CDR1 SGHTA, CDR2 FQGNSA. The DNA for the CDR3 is TGTGCCAGCAGCTCGGGACTGACCACAGATACGCAGTATTTT. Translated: CASSSGLTTDTQYF.

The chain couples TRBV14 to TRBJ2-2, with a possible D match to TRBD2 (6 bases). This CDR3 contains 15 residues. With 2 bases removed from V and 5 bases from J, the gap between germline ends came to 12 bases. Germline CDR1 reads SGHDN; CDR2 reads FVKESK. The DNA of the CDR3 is TGTGCCAGCAGCCAATTACGGGGGAGAACCGGGGAGCTGTTTTTT. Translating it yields CASSQLRGRTGELFF.